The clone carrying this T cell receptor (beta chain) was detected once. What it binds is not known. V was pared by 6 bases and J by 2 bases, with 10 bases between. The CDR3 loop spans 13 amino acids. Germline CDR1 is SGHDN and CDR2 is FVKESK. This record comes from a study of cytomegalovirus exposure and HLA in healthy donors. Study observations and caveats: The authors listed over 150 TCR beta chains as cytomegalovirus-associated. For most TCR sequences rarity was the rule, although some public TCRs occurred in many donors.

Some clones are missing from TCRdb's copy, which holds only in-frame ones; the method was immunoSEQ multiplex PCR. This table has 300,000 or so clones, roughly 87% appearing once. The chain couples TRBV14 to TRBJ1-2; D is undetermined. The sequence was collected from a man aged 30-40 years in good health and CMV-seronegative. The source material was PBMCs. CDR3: CASRRSKNYGYTF. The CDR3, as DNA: TGTGCCAGCAGGAGAAGCAAAAACTATGGCTACACCTTC. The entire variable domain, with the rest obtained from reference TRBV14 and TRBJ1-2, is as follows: EAGVTQFPSHSVIEKGQTVTLRCDPISGHDNLYWYRRVMGKEIKFLLHFVKESKQDESGMPNNRFLAERTGGTYSTLKVQPAELEDSGVYFCASRRSKNYGYTFGSGTRLTVV.